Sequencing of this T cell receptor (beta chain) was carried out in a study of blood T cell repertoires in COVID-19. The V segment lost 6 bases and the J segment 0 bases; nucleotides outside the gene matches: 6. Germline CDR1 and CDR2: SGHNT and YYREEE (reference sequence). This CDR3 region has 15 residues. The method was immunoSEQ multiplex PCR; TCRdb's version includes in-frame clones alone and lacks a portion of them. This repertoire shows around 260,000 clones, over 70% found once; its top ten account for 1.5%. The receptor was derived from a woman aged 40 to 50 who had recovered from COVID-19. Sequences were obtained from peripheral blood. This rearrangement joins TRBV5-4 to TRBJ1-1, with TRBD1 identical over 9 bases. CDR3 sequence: CASTRDREMNTEAFF. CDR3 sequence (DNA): TGTGCCAGCACCCGGGACAGGGAGATGAACACTGAAGCTTTCTTT.